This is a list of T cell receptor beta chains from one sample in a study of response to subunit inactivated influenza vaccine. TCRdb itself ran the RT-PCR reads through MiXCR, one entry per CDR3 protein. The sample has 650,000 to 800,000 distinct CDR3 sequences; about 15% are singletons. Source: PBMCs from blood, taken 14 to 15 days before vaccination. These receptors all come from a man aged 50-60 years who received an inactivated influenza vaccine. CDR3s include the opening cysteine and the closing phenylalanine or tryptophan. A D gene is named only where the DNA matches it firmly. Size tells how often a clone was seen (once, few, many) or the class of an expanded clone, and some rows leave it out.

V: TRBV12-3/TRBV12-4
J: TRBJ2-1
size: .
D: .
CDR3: CASRSALSYNEQFF
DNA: TGTGCCAGCAGAAGCGCCCTCTCCTACAATGAGCAGTTCTTC

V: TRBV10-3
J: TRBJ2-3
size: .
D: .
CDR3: CAISRSREGTSSTDTQYF
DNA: TGTGCCATCAGTCGGAGCCGTGAGGGGACCTCTAGCACAGATACGCAGTATTTT

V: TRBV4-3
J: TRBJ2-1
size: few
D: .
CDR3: CASSQDSALYNEQFF
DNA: TGCGCCAGCAGCCAAGATTCGGCACTCTACAATGAGCAGTTCTTC

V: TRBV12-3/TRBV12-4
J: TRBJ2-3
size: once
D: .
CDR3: CASSPVSVLDTQYF
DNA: TGTGCCAGCAGTCCAGTTTCGGTTTTGGATACGCAGTATTTT

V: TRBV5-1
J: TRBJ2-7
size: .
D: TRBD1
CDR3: CASSPRDRDAEQYF
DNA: TGCGCCAGCAGCCCCCGGGACAGGGACGCCGAGCAGTACTTC

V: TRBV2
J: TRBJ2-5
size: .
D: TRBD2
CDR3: CASSGGLGRQETQYF
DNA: TGTGCCAGCAGTGGGGGACTAGGAAGGCAAGAGACCCAGTACTTC

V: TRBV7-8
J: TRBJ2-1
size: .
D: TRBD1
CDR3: CASSGITGDSYNEQFF
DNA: TGTGCCAGCAGCGGAATAACAGGGGACTCCTACAATGAGCAGTTCTTC

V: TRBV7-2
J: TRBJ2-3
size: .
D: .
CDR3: CASSRHRDTQYF
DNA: TGTGCCAGCAGCCGCCACCGGGATACGCAGTATTTT

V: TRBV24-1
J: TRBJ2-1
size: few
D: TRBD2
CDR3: CATSDRGSGRTLNEQFF
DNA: TGTGCCACCAGTGACCGGGGTAGCGGGAGGACTCTCAATGAGCAGTTCTTC

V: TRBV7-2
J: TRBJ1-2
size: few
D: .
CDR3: CASSPNRDYGYTF
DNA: TGTGCCAGCAGCCCGAATAGGGACTATGGCTACACCTTC

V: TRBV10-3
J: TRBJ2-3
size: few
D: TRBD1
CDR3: CAISETTGYTDTQYF
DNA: TGTGCCATCAGTGAGACGACAGGGTACACAGATACGCAGTATTTT

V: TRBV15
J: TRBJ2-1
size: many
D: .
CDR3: CATSRDLLANEQFF
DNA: TGTGCCACCAGCAGAGATCTATTGGCCAATGAGCAGTTCTTC

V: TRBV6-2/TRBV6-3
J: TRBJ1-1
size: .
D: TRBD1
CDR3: CASSYPTDRVNTEAFF
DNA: TGTGCCAGCAGTTACCCGACCGACAGGGTGAACACTGAAGCTTTCTTT

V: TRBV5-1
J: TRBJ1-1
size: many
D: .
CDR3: CASSAPWGGSGTEAFF
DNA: TGCGCCAGCAGCGCGCCCTGGGGGGGCTCGGGGACTGAAGCTTTCTTT

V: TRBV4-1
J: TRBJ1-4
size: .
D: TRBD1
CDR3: CASSQDGTALEKLFF
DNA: TGCGCCAGCAGCCAAGACGGGACAGCCCTTGAAAAACTGTTTTTT

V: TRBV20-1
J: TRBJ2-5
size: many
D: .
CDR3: CSARDSRELGTQYF
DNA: TGCAGTGCCAGGGACTCCAGGGAGCTCGGGACCCAGTACTTC

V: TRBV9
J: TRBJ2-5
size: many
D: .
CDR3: CASSAGQTLGLETQYF
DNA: TGTGCCAGCAGCGCAGGGCAGACCTTAGGGCTAGAGACCCAGTACTTC

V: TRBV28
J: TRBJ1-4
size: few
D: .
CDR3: CASSSAGEANEKLFF
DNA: TGTGCCAGCAGTTCTGCAGGGGAGGCTAATGAAAAACTGTTTTTT

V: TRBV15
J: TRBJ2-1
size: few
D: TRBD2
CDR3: CATSRDWAGGANNEQFF
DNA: TGTGCCACCAGCAGAGATTGGGCGGGGGGAGCGAACAATGAGCAGTTCTTC

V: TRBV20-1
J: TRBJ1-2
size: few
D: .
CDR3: CSASSRDFNYGYTF
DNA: TGCAGTGCTAGTTCCCGGGATTTTAACTATGGCTACACCTTC

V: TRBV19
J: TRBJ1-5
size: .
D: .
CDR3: CASSWSDSSNQPQHF
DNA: TGTGCCAGTAGTTGGAGCGATAGTAGCAATCAGCCCCAGCATTTT

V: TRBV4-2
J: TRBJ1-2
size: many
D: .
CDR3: CASSGVSGYTF
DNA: TGTGCCAGCAGCGGTGTATCTGGCTACACCTTC

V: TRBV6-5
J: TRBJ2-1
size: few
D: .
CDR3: CASSYSLAAEQFF
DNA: TGTGCCAGCAGTTACTCTTTAGCGGCGGAGCAGTTCTTC

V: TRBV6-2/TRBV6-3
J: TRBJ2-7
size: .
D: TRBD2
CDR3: CASSYVAGGPYEQYF
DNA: TGTGCCAGCAGTTACGTAGCGGGAGGCCCCTACGAGCAGTACTTC

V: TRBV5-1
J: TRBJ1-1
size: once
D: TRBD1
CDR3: CASIFMWTGGNTEAFF
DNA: TGCGCCAGCATCTTTATGTGGACAGGGGGTAACACTGAAGCTTTCTTT

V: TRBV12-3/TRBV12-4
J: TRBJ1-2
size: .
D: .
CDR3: CASTPSGNYGYTF
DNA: TGTGCCAGCACCCCATCCGGGAACTATGGCTACACCTTC

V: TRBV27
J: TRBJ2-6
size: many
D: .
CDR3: CASSLSAGANVLTF
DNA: TGTGCCAGCAGTTTATCGGCCGGGGCCAACGTCCTGACTTTC

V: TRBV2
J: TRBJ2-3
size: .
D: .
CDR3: CASTRIQGSTDTQYF
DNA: TGTGCCAGCACTAGAATACAGGGAAGCACAGATACGCAGTATTTT

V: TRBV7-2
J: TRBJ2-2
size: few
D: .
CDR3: CASSLNGHRSTGELFF
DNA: TGTGCCAGCAGCTTAAATGGTCACAGATCCACCGGGGAGCTGTTTTTT

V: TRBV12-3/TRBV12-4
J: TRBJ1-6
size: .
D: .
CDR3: CASSLRQYNSPLHF
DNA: TGTGCCAGCAGCCTTCGACAGTATAATTCACCCCTCCACTTT

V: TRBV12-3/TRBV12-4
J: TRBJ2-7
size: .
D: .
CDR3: CASSRPGPISDQYF
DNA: TGTGCCAGCAGTCGGCCGGGACCCATCTCCGACCAGTACTTC

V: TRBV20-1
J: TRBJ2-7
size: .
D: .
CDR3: CGARGSYEQYF
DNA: TGCGGTGCTAGAGGCAGTTACGAGCAGTACTTC

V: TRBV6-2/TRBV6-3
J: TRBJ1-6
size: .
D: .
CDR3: CASSPGGAYNSPLHF
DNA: TGTGCCAGCAGTCCCGGGGGCGCCTATAATTCACCCCTCCACTTT

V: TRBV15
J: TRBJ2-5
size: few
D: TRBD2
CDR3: CATSRGLLADQETQYF
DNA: TGTGCCACCAGCAGAGGACTTCTAGCGGACCAAGAGACCCAGTACTTC

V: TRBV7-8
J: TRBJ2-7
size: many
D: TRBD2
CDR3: CASSLSSILAGNEQYF
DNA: TGTGCCAGCAGCTTAAGCTCGATTCTAGCGGGAAACGAGCAGTACTTC

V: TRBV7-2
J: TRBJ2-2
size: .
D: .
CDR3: CASSPSTANTGELFF
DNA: TGTGCCAGCAGCCCAAGCACAGCGAACACCGGGGAGCTGTTTTTT

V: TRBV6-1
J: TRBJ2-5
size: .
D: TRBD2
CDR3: CASSEGLAVQETQYF
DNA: TGTGCCAGCAGTGAAGGGCTAGCGGTTCAAGAGACCCAGTACTTC